These T cell receptor beta chains were read from a single sample in a study of cytomegalovirus exposure and HLA in healthy donors. The table came from immunoSEQ multiplex PCR; TCRdb's copy has only in-frame clones and leaves some out. The data hold around 140,000 clones, with around 78% observed a single time. The source material was PBMCs. These receptors were obtained from a woman aged 18-30 years in good health and CMV-seropositive. CDR3s include the opening cysteine and the closing phenylalanine or tryptophan. Each record gives: J gene, V gene, D gene, clone size, CDR3 DNA, CDR3 protein. The D gene is left open where the match is weak. The size of a clone is reported for some rows only, either as once, few or many, or as a class for expanded clones.

>TRBJ1-1|TRBV6-1|TRBD1|-
TGTGCCAGCAGTGGGCAGATGACAGGGGGGACTGAAGCTTTCTTT
CASSGQMTGGTEAFF
>TRBJ1-5|TRBV2|-|-
TGTGCCAGCAGTCTTCACTCTTCCTCGTCGGGGGGACCCAGCAATCAGCCCCAGCATTTT
CASSLHSSSSGGPSNQPQHF
>TRBJ1-5|TRBV6-1|-|-
TGTGCCAGCATGAGGGGGGGGAATAGCAATCAGCCCCAGCATTTT
CASMRGGNSNQPQHF
>TRBJ1-5|TRBV7-9|-|-
TGTGCCAGCAGCTTAGGCCAGAATAGCAATCAGCCCCAGCATTTT
CASSLGQNSNQPQHF
>TRBJ1-4|TRBV4-3|-|few
TGCGCCAGCAGCCAAGCCGGGGGGCTAAATGAAAAACTGTTTTTT
CASSQAGGLNEKLFF
>TRBJ2-1|TRBV6-5|-|few
TGTGCCAGCGCCCCGAGCTCCTACAATGAGCAGTTCTTC
CASAPSSYNEQFF
>TRBJ2-1|TRBV29-1|TRBD2|-
TGCAGCGTTCCCTCGGGGGGTCCGGGTGACTACAATGAGCAGTTCTTC
CSVPSGGPGDYNEQFF
>TRBJ2-3|TRBV10-1|TRBD1|-
TGCGCCAGCAGTGAGTGGTCTCGGGACAGGGGTACAGATACGCAGTATTTT
CASSEWSRDRGTDTQYF
>TRBJ2-1|TRBV28|-|-
TGTGCCAGCAGTTTGTACAGGTTAAGCTCCTACAATGAGCAGTTCTTC
CASSLYRLSSYNEQFF
>TRBJ1-3|TRBV5-1|-|once
TGCGCCAGCAGCTTATCCGGGGTTTCTGGAAACACCATATATTTT
CASSLSGVSGNTIYF
>TRBJ1-5|TRBV7-8|TRBD1|-
TGTGCCAGCAGCACCCGGACAGGTTATAGCAATCAGCCCCAGCATTTT
CASSTRTGYSNQPQHF
>TRBJ1-5|TRBV27|-|-
TGTGCCAGCAGTCCCTGGGACTTATATAGCAATCAGCCCCAGCATTTT
CASSPWDLYSNQPQHF
>TRBJ1-4|TRBV28|TRBD1|-
TGTGCCATAACACCCACAGGGGGAAGAGGAAAACTGTTTTTT
CAITPTGGRGKLFF
>TRBJ1-3|TRBV19|-|-
TGTGCCAGTAGTACGGGGATCGGGTCTGGAAACACCATATATTTT
CASSTGIGSGNTIYF
>TRBJ2-3|TRBV6-1|TRBD2|once
TGTGCCAGTACGGGACTAGCGGGGGGCGGAGATACGCAGTATTTT
CASTGLAGGGDTQYF
>TRBJ1-3|TRBV11-2|-|-
TGTGCCAGCAGCTTAGGTGGGCCTTCTGGAAACACCATATATTTT
CASSLGGPSGNTIYF
>TRBJ2-1|TRBV4-1|-|-
TGCGCCAGCAGCCAAGAATTCAGGATAACTGAGCAGTTCTTC
CASSQEFRITEQFF
>TRBJ1-2|TRBV28|TRBD1|-
TGTGCCAGCAGTTTCTTCCGGACAGGGGACAATGGCTACACCTTC
CASSFFRTGDNGYTF
>TRBJ1-1|TRBV5-4|-|-
TGTGCCAGCAGCCCTACAGGGTCGGGGACTGAAGCTTTCTTT
CASSPTGSGTEAFF
>TRBJ2-1|TRBV7-2|-|-
TGTGCCAGCAGCGTCGGACTGAGCTCCTACAATGAGCAGTTCTTC
CASSVGLSSYNEQFF
>TRBJ1-1|TRBV29-1|TRBD1|-
TGCAGCGTTGTGGAGGGGGCGGGCACTGAAGCTTTCTTT
CSVVEGAGTEAFF
>TRBJ1-5|TRBV28|-|-
TGTGCCAGCAGTTCCTATCCTGAAAATCAGCCCCAGCATTTT
CASSSYPENQPQHF
>TRBJ1-1|TRBV4-3|-|-
TGCGCCAGCAGCCAAGATGTCTGGAACACTGAAGCTTTCTTT
CASSQDVWNTEAFF
>TRBJ1-4|TRBV27|-|-
TGTGCCAGCAGTCCCATCGGACGGCTCGGGGATGAAAAACTGTTTTTT
CASSPIGRLGDEKLFF
>TRBJ1-1|TRBV7-7|-|-
TGTGCCAGCAGCTTCAGGGTGAACACTGAAGCTTTCTTT
CASSFRVNTEAFF
>TRBJ1-5|TRBV15|TRBD1|-
TGTGCCACCAGCAGGGACAGGGGTGGAGGCCAGCCCCAGCATTTT
CATSRDRGGGQPQHF
>TRBJ2-7|TRBV27|TRBD1|-
TGTGCCAGCAGGGACAGGGCCTACGAGCAGTACTTC
CASRDRAYEQYF
>TRBJ1-2|TRBV6-5|TRBD1|-
TGTGCCAGCAGTTACACGTGGACAGGGGGCTATGGCTACACCTTC
CASSYTWTGGYGYTF
>TRBJ1-1|TRBV6-5|-|once
TGTGCCAGCAGTTACGGGGAGACGGGGATGAACACTGAAGCTTTCTTT
CASSYGETGMNTEAFF
>TRBJ2-7|TRBV4-1|TRBD2|few
TGCGCCAGTAGCCAAGTAGCGGGGGTGAACGAGCAGTACTTC
CASSQVAGVNEQYF
>TRBJ1-6|TRBV7-9|-|-
TGTGCCAGCAGCGGCGGGGCGGGGGGAAATTCACCCCTCCACTTT
CASSGGAGGNSPLHF
>TRBJ1-1|TRBV27|-|-
TGTGCCAGCAGTTTGGACAGCTTGAACACTGAAGCTTTCTTT
CASSLDSLNTEAFF
>TRBJ1-1|TRBV6-6|-|few
TGTGCCAGCAGTAGTGGTGGCAGGGGCCCTAACACTGAAGCTTTCTTT
CASSSGGRGPNTEAFF
>TRBJ1-6|TRBV27|TRBD1|-
TGTGCCAGCAGTTTCCGCCAGGACAGGGCTGGGAATTCACCCCTCCACTTT
CASSFRQDRAGNSPLHF
>TRBJ2-7|TRBV2|-|-
TGTGCCAGCAGAGCCCTGGTTAGTAGCTCCTACGAGCAGTACTTC
CASRALVSSSYEQYF
>TRBJ1-5|TRBV27|-|few
TGTGCCAGCACCCCAGGGGCTGGAGGTCAGCCCCAGCATTTT
CASTPGAGGQPQHF
>TRBJ2-3|TRBV4-3|-|few
TGCGCCAGCAGCCAAGACGGGGGAGGTACAGATACGCAGTATTTT
CASSQDGGGTDTQYF
>TRBJ1-2|TRBV4-3|-|-
TGCGCCAGCAGCCCTAGGGACTTAGACTATGGCTACACCTTC
CASSPRDLDYGYTF
>TRBJ2-7|TRBV4-1|TRBD1|-
TGCGCCAGCAGCCAAATGGGGACAGGGACCTACGAGCAGTACTTC
CASSQMGTGTYEQYF
>TRBJ2-1|TRBV10-3|TRBD1|-
TGTGCCATCAGTGAGTCTCCACCCCGAGGGGGCGCACGATATGAGCAGTTCTTC
CAISESPPRGGARYEQFF
>TRBJ1-4|TRBV7-2|-|-
TGTGCCAGCAGCCAGGACAGTGCAACTAATGAAAAACTGTTTTTT
CASSQDSATNEKLFF
>TRBJ1-1|TRBV4-1|TRBD1|-
TGCGCCAGCAGCCGCATAACCTCAGGGGGCGGTGAAGCTTTCTTT
CASSRITSGGGEAFF